This is a list of T cell receptor beta chains from one sample in a study of cytomegalovirus exposure and HLA in healthy donors. Data came from immunoSEQ multiplex PCR; TCRdb stores just in-frame clones and leaves some out. The table lists about 250,000 clones, over 70% of them singletons, with about 0.28% in the top ten. The sequencing sample was made of PBMCs. Source of these receptors: a girl aged 2 to 10 in good health and CMV-seronegative. Both conserved end residues are part of each CDR3.

V	J	CDR3
TRBV28	-	CASSLSPGSSPYEQYF
TRBV29-1	TRBJ2-5	CSVENRGRGGEKTQYF
TRBV30	TRBJ1-1	CAWSVQTPRTEAFF
TRBV5-4	TRBJ2-5	CASSKGTGGQYQETQYF
TRBV5-1	TRBJ2-1	CASSLGFPPGVRGFYNEQFF
TRBV11-2	TRBJ2-3	CASRSERETDTQYF
TRBV7-3	TRBJ2-3	CASSFFPGIGTQYF
TRBV11-2	TRBJ2-5	CASSPYNRVRGETQYF
TRBV29-1	TRBJ2-1	CSVSGDSYNEQFF
TRBV7-3	TRBJ1-5	CASSPTGGLNQPQHF
TRBV2	TRBJ2-3	CASSEVTRTGGSLDTQYF
TRBV6-5	TRBJ1-1	CASNPGHLNTEAFF
TRBV10-3	TRBJ1-2	CAISEGRGYTF
TRBV6-6	TRBJ1-4	CASERDQNEKLFF
TRBV5-6	TRBJ1-5	CASSGGRSGAQHF
TRBV27	TRBJ2-2	CASSLYLRAGLANTGELFF
TRBV2	TRBJ2-1	CASSPEAGADNEQFF
TRBV9	TRBJ2-7	CASSEEILPYEQYF
TRBV11-2	TRBJ1-4	CASSLALGQVNEKLFF
TRBV4-1	TRBJ1-2	CASSQDRQKGARGYTF
TRBV14	TRBJ1-4	CASSQVRGRNEKLFF
TRBV19	TRBJ1-6	CAARPHTKWGQEDSPLHF
TRBV2	TRBJ2-2	CASRGGLTGELFF
TRBV28	TRBJ2-5	CASTKGGVPETQYF
TRBV9	TRBJ2-1	CASSPRTSPRYNEQFF
TRBV28	TRBJ2-1	CASSRLGPVEQFF
TRBV28	TRBJ2-2	CASNAGSGELFF
TRBV28	TRBJ1-1	CASGRGAGLRTEAFF
TRBV10-3	TRBJ2-3	CAISESGLAGWTDTQYF
TRBV7-9	TRBJ1-3	CASSPTRGSLGNTIYF
TRBV7-4	TRBJ1-1	CAAQGGKGHTEAFF
TRBV19	TRBJ1-1	CASSTSPGTGEAFF
TRBV28	TRBJ2-7	CASSFRPRIRDRGHEQYF
TRBV4-2	TRBJ2-3	CASSQEGSGRMGADTQYF
TRBV19	TRBJ1-2	CASRDSAVLTYGYTF
TRBV5-1	TRBJ1-1	CASSLAGRGTEAFF
TRBV9	TRBJ2-1	CASSAGLAGYNEQFF
TRBV11-3	TRBJ2-1	CASSLSRNEQFF
TRBV18	TRBJ2-1	CASSSRLAGGTKAGDEQFF
TRBV27	TRBJ1-6	CASSLSIRRPLHF
TRBV9	TRBJ1-2	CASSVAGGYYGYTF
TRBV10-3	-	CATLETGVSYEQYF
TRBV27	TRBJ2-3	CASSTTASTDTQYF
TRBV5-1	TRBJ2-7	CASSSGGTGTYEQYF
TRBV6-1	TRBJ2-2	CASNPRFGNTGELFF
TRBV6-4	TRBJ2-5	CASSDRAGGGQETQYF
TRBV2	TRBJ2-2	CASRAGLAYREDTGELFF